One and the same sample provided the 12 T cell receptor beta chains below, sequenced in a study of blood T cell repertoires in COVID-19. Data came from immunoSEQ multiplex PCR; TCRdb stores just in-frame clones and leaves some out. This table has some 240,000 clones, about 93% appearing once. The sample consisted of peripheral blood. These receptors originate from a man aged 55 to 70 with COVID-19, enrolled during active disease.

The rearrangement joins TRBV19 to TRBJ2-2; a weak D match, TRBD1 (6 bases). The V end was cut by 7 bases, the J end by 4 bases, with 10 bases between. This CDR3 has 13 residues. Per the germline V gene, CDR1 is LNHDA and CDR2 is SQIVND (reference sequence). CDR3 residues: CASIYRVTGELFF. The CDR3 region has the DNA TGTGCCAGTATCTACAGGGTCACCGGGGAGCTGTTTTTT.

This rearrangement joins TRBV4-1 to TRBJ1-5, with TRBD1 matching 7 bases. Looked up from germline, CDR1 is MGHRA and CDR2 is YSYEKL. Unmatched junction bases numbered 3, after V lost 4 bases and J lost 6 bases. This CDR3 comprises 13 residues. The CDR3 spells CASSLAGGQPQHF. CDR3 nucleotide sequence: TGCGCCAGCAGCCTCGCAGGGGGTCAGCCCCAGCATTTT.

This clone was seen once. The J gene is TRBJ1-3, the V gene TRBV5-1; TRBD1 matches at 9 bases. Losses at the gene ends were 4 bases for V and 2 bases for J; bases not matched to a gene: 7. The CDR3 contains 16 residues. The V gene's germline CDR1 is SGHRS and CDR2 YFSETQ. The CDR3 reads CASSQQGASPGNTIYF. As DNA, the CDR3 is TGCGCCAGCAGCCAACAGGGGGCGTCTCCTGGAAACACCATATATTTT.

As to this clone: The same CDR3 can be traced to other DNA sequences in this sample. The CDR3 loop is CASSLEGASGYTF. The CDR3 DNA reads TGTGCCAGCAGCTTAGAGGGGGCGAGTGGCTACACCTTC. V and J are TRBV11-2 and TRBJ1-2, with D tentatively TRBD1 (6 bases). The V end lost 0 bases, the J end lost 7 bases, and 9 bases lay between the germline ends. The CDR3 is 13 residues long. Germline CDR1 and CDR2: SGHAT and FQNNGV.

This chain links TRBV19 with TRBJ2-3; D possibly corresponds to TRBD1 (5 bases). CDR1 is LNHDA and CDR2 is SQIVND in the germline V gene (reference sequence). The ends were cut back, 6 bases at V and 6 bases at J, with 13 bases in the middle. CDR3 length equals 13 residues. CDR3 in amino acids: CASSNPSGDTQYF. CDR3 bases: TGTGCCAGTAGCAACCCATCAGGGGATACGCAGTATTTT.

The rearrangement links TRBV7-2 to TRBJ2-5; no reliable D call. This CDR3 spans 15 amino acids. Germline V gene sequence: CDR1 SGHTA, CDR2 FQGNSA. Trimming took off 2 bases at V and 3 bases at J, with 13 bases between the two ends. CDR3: CASSLWASQEETQYF. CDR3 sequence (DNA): TGTGCCAGCAGCTTATGGGCCAGCCAAGAAGAGACCCAGTACTTC.

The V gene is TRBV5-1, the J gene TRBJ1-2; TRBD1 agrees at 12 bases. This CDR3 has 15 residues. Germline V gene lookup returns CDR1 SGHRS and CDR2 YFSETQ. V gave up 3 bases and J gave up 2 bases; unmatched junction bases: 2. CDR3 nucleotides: TGCGCCAGCAGCTGGGACAGGGGGCAGAACTATGGCTACACCTTC. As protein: CASSWDRGQNYGYTF. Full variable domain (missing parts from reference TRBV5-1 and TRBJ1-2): KAGVTQTPRYLIKTRGQQVTLSCSPISGHRSVSWYQQTPGQGLQFLFEYFSETQRNKGNFPGRFSGRQFSNSRSEMNVSTLELGDSALYLCASSWDRGQNYGYTFGSGTRLTVV.

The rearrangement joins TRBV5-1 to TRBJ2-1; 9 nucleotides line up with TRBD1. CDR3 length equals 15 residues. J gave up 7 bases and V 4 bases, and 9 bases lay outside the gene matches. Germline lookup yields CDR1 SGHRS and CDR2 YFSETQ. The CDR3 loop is CASSRGQGLGNEQFF. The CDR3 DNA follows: TGCGCCAGCAGCCGAGGACAGGGGTTAGGAAATGAGCAGTTCTTC.

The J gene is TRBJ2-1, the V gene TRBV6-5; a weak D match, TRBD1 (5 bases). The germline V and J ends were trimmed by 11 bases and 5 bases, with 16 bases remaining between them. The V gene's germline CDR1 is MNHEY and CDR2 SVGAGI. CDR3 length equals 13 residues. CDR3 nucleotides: TGTGCCGTCGACAGCCCTGTCCACAATGAGCAGTTCTTC. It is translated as CAVDSPVHNEQFF.

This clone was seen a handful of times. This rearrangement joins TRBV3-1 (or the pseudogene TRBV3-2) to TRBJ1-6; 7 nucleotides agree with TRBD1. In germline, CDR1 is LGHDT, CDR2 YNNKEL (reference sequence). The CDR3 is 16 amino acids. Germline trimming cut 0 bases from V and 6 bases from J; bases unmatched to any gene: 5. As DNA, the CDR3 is TGTGCCAGCAGCCAAGACATGACAGGGTTTAATTCACCCCTCCACTTT. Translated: CASSQDMTGFNSPLHF.

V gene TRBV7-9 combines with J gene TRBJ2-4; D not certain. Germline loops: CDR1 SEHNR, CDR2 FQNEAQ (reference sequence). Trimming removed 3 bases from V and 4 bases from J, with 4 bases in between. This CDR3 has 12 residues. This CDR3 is CASSFEKNIQYF. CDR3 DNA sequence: TGTGCCAGCAGCTTTGAGAAAAACATTCAGTACTTC.

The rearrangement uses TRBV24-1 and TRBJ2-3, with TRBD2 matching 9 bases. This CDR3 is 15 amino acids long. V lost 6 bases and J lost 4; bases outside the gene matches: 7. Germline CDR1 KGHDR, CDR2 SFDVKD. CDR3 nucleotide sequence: TGTGCCACCAGTAAGAATAGCGGGGGCGCAGATACGCAGTATTTT. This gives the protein CATSKNSGGADTQYF.